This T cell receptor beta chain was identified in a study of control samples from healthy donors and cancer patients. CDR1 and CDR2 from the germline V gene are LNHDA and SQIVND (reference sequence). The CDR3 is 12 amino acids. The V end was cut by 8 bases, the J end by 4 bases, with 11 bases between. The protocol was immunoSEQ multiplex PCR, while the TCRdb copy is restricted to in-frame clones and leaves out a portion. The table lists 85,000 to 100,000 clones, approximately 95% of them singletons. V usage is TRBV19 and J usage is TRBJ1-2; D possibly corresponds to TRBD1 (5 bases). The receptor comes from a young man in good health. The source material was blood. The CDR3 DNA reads TGTGCCAGTCGGAGGGGCAGCTATGGCTACACCTTC. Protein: CASRRGSYGYTF.